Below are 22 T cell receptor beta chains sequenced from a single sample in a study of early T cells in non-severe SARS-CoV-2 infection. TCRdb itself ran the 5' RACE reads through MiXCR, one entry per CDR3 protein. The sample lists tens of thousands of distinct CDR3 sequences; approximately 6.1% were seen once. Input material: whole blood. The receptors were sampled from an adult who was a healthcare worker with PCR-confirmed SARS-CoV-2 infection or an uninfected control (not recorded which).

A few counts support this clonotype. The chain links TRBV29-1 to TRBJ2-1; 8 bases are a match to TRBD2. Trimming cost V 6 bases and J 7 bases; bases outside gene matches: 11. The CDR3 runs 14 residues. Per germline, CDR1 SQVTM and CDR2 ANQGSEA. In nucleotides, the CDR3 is TGCAGCGTCGGTGGGACTAGTTCGTCGAATGAGCAGTTCTTC. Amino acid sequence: CSVGGTSSSNEQFF.

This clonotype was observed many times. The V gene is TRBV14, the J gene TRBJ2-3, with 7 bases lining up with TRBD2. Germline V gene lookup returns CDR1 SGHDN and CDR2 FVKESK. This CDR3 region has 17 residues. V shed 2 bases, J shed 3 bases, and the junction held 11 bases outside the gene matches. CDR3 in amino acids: CASSQRFGREATDTQYF. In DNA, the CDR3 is TGTGCCAGCAGCCAAAGGTTTGGCCGGGAGGCAACAGATACGCAGTATTTT. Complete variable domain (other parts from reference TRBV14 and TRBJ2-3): EAGVTQFPSHSVIEKGQTVTLRCDPISGHDNLYWYRRVMGKEIKFLLHFVKESKQDESGMPNNRFLAERTGGTYSTLKVQPAELEDSGVYFCASSQRFGREATDTQYFGPGTRLTVL.

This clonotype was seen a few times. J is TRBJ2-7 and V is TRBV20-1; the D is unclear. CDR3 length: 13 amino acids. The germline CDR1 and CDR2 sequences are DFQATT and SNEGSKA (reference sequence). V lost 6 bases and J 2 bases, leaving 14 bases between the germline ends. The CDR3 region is CSAQEWKPYEQYF. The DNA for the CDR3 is TGCAGTGCCCAGGAGTGGAAGCCCTACGAGCAGTACTTC.

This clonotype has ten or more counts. The CDR3 DNA is TGTGCCAGCAGAAGTGGGGGGATTCGGGAGACCCAGTACTTC. Protein product: CASRSGGIRETQYF. The genes are TRBV12-3 or TRBV12-4 and TRBJ2-5, with D maybe TRBD2 (6 bases). The CDR3 length is 14 residues. Trimming removed 6 bases at V and 5 bases at J, with 16 bases between.

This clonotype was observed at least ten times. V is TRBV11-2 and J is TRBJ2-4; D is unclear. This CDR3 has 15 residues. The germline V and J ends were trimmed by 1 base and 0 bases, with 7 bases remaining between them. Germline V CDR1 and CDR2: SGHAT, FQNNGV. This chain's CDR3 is CASSLGWGAKNIQYF. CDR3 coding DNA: TGTGCCAGCAGCTTAGGATGGGGAGCCAAAAACATTCAGTACTTC.

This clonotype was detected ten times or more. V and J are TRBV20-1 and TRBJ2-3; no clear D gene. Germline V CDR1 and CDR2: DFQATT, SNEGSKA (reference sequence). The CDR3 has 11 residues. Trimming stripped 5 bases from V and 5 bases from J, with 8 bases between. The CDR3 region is CSAQTGDTQYF. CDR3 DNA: TGCAGTGCTCAGACCGGAGATACGCAGTATTTT.

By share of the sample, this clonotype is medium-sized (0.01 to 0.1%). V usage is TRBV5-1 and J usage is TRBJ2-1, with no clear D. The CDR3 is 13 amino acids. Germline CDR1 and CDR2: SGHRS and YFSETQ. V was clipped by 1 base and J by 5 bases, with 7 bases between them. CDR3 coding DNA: TGCGCCAGCAGCTTGTTCACAGACAATGAGCAGTTCTTC. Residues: CASSLFTDNEQFF.

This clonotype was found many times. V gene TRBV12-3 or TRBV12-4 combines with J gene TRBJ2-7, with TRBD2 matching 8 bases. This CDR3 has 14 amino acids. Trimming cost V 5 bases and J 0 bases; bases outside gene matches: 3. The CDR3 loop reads CASSRGGSSYEQYF. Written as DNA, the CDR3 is TGTGCCAGCAGTCGGGGGGGAAGCTCCTACGAGCAGTACTTC.

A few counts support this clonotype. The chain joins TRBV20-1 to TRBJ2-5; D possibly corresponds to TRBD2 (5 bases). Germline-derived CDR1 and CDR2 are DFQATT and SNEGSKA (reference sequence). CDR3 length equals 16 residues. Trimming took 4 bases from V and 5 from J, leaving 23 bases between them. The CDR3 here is CSAKDPGRAVLETQYF. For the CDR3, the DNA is TGCAGTGCTAAGGACCCCGGGCGGGCGGTGCTGGAGACCCAGTACTTC.

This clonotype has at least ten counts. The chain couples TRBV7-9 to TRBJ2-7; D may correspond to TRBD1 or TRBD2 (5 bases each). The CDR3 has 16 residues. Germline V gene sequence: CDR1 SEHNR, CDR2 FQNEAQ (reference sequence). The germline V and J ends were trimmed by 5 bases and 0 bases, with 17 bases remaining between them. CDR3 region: CASSRSPGTSSYEQYF. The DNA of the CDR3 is TGTGCCAGCAGCCGATCGCCGGGGACCAGCTCCTACGAGCAGTACTTC.

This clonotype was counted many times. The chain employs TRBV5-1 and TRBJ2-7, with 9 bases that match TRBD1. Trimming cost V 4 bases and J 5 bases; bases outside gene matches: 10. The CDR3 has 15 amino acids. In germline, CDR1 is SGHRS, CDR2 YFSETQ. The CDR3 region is CASSLPGTGLDEQYF. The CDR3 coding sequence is TGCGCCAGCAGCCTCCCCGGGACAGGGTTGGACGAGCAGTACTTC.

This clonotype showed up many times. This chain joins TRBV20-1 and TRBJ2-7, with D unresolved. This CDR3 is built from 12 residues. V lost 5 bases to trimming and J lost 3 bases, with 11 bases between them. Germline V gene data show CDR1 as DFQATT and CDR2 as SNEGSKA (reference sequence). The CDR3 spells CSAGFSGYEQYF. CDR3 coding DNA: TGCAGTGCTGGGTTTAGTGGCTACGAGCAGTACTTC.

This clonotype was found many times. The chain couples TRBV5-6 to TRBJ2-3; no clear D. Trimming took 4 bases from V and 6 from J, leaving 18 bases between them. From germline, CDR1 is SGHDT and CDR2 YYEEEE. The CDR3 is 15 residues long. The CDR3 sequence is CASSVLANGSDTQYF. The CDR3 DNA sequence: TGTGCCAGCAGCGTTCTGGCTAACGGTTCGGATACGCAGTATTTT.

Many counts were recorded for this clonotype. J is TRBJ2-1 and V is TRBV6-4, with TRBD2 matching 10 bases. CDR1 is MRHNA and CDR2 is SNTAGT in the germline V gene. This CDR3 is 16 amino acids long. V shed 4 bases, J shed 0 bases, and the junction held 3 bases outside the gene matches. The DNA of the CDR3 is TGTGCCAGCAGTGTTGCTAGCGGGAGCTCCTACAATGAGCAGTTCTTC. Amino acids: CASSVASGSSYNEQFF.

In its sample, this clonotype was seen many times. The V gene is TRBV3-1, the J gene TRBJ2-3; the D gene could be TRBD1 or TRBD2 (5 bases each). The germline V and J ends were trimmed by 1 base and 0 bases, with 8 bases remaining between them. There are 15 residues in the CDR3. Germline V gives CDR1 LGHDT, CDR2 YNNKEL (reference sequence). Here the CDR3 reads CASSQGDGSTDTQYF. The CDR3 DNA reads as TGTGCCAGCAGCCAAGGGGACGGTAGCACAGATACGCAGTATTTT.

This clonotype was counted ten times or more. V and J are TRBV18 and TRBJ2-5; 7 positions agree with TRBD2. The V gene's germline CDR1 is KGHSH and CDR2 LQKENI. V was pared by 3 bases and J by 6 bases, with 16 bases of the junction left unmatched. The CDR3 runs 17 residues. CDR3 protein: CASSPEGEGEGGQTQYF. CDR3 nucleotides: TGTGCCAGCTCACCGGAAGGGGAGGGAGAAGGCGGACAGACCCAGTACTTC.

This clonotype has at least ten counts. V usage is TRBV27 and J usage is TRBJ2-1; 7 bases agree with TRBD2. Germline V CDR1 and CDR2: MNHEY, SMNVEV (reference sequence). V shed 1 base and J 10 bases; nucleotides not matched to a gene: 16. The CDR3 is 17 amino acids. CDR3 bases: TGTGCCAGCAGTTTATATCGCGGGGCGGGAGATAGTAGAGAGCAGTTCTTC. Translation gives CASSLYRGAGDSREQFF.

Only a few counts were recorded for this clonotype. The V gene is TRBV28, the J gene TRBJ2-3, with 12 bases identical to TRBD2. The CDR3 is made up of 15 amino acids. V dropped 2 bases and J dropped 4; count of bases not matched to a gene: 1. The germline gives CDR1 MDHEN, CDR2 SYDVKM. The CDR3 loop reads CASSLGTSGSDTQYF. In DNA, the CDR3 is TGTGCCAGCAGTTTAGGGACTAGCGGGTCAGATACGCAGTATTTT.

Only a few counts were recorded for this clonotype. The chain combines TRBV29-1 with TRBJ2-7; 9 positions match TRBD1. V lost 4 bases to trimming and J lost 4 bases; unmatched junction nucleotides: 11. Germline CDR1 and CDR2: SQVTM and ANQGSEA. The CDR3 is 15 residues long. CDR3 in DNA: TGCAGCGTTGGGTCGACCGGGACAGGGAGGTACGAGCAGTACTTC. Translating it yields CSVGSTGTGRYEQYF.

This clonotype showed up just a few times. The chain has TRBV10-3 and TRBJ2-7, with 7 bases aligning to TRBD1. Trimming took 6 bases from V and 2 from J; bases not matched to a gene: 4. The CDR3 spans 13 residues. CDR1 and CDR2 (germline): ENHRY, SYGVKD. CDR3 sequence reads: CAISGDRAYEQYF. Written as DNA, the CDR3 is TGTGCCATCAGCGGCGACAGGGCCTACGAGCAGTACTTC.

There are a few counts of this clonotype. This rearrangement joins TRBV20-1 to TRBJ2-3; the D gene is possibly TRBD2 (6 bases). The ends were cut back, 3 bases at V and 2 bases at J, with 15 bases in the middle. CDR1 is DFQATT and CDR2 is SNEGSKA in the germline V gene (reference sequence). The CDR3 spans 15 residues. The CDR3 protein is CSASVTGTVTDTQYF. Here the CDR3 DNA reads TGCAGTGCTAGTGTAACCGGGACTGTCACAGATACGCAGTATTTT.

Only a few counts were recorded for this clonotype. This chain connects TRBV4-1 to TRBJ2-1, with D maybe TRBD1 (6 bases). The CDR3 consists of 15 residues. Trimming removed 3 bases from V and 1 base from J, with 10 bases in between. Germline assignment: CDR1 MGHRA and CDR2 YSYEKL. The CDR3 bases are TGCGCCAGCAGCCAGAAGGGGGTTTCCTACAATGAGCAGTTCTTC. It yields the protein CASSQKGVSYNEQFF.